The 15 T cell receptor beta chains in this list originate from one sample, sequenced in a study of breast tumors, draining lymph nodes, adjacent tissues. The lymph nodes were axillary draining lymph nodes from breast cancer patients. TCRdb redid the calling of the multiplex PCR reads with MiXCR, one entry per CDR3 protein. The table shows 150,000 to 200,000 distinct CDR3 sequences, with 30% to 40% occurring only once. The sequenced sample was axillary lymph node tissue. The receptor set was obtained from a female donor with breast cancer. Some clones in this sample may be carry-over from other donors' samples.

This clonotype was picked up a small number of times. A read error is possible here, since a much larger clone lies one base away. The gene calls are TRBV10-3 and TRBJ2-2, with D perhaps matching TRBD1 or TRBD2 (7 bases each). V lost 2 bases, J lost 4 bases, and 20 bases lay in between. The germline V gene encodes CDR1 ENHRY and CDR2 SYGVKD. This CDR3 is 18 amino acids long. DNA for the CDR3: TGTGCCATCAGTGAGCTGACAGGGAGGGCGGGAGCCACCGGGGAGCTGTTTTTT. Protein product: CAISELTGRAGATGELFF.

J is TRBJ2-6 and V is TRBV19; tentative D call: TRBD2 (5 bases). The CDR3 contains 16 residues. The ends were cut back, 2 bases at V and 0 bases at J, with 8 bases in the middle. The germline V gene has CDR1 LNHDA and CDR2 SQIVND (reference sequence). CDR3 amino acids: CASSILRGSGANVLTF. The DNA of the CDR3 is TGTGCCAGTAGTATACTACGGGGCTCTGGGGCCAACGTCCTGACTTTC. The complete variable domain, with remaining parts taken from reference TRBV19 and TRBJ2-6, reads DGGITQSPKYLFRKEGQNVTLSCEQNLNHDAMYWYRQDPGQGLRLIYYSQIVNDFQKGDIAEGYSVSREKKESFPLTVTSAQKNPTAFYLCASSILRGSGANVLTFGAGSRLTVL.

The chain joins TRBV7-2 to TRBJ2-5; D gene ambiguous. CDR3 length: 13 residues. The V and J ends lost 7 bases and 5 bases respectively, with 14 bases between them. Germline V lookup: CDR1 SGHTA, CDR2 FQGNSA. CDR3 DNA sequence: TGTGCCAGCACCATAAGGGTGAGGGAGACCCAGTACTTC. Its translation is CASTIRVRETQYF. Variable domain in full (rest from reference TRBV7-2 and TRBJ2-5): GAGVSQSPSNKVTEKGKDVELRCDPISGHTALYWYRQSLGQGLEFLIYFQGNSAPDKSGLPSDRFSAERTGGSVSTLTIQRTQQEDSAVYLCASTIRVRETQYFGPGTRLLVL.

This chain joins TRBV6-4 and TRBJ1-6, with D possibly TRBD1 on 5 matching bases. Germline V gene lookup returns CDR1 MRHNA and CDR2 SNTAGT. V gave up 7 bases and J gave up 7 bases, with 14 bases separating them. The CDR3 has 14 amino acids. CDR3 in amino acids: CASIERGNNSPLHF. The CDR3 region has the DNA TGTGCCAGCATTGAAAGGGGCAACAATTCACCCCTCCACTTT.

This clonotype was detected ten times or more. This rearrangement joins TRBV7-2 to TRBJ2-3; 8 bases line up with TRBD2. Looked up from germline, CDR1 is SGHTA and CDR2 is FQGNSA. V was clipped by 3 bases and J by 3 bases; unmatched bases: 14. The CDR3 length is 18 residues. CDR3 DNA: TGTGCCAGCAGCTTTAGTGGGGTAGGGGCGGGAGGAACAGATACGCAGTATTTT. Amino acid sequence: CASSFSGVGAGGTDTQYF.

The table lists this clonotype with a few counts. The V call is TRBV30, the J call TRBJ2-3; TRBD2 matches 8 bases. CDR1 is GTSNPN, CDR2 SVGIG, per germline (reference sequence). Losses at the gene ends were 0 bases for V and 3 bases for J; bases not matched to a gene: 14. The CDR3 length is 18 residues. CDR3 region: CAWSVWGRRSGRTDTQYF. The CDR3 DNA sequence: TGTGCCTGGAGTGTTTGGGGGCGAAGGAGCGGGAGAACAGATACGCAGTATTTT.

This clonotype was seen at least ten times. The chain recombines TRBV6-6 with TRBJ1-5, with D uncertain. Germline values: CDR1 MNHNY, CDR2 SVGAGI (reference sequence). Trimming shortened V by 7 bases and J by 2 bases, and 9 bases separated the two germline ends. The CDR3 is made up of 13 amino acids. The CDR3 DNA reads as TGTGCCAGCACCGATCCGGGCAATCAGCCCCAGCATTTT. Translation gives CASTDPGNQPQHF.

The rearrangement joins TRBV4-1 to TRBJ2-2; 10 nucleotides match TRBD2. Trimming cost V 0 bases and J 7 bases; bases outside gene matches: 5. CDR3 length: 16 amino acids. The V gene's germline CDR1 is MGHRA and CDR2 YSYEKL. Written as DNA, the CDR3 is TGCGCCAGCAGCCAAGAAAGCGGGGGGGTGTACGGGGAGCTGTTTTTT. Its translation: CASSQESGGVYGELFF.

This clonotype was seen repeatedly, ten times or more. The CDR3 bases are TGTGCCAGCACCAAAGATCGGGGGGAGACCCAGTACTTC. Its protein is CASTKDRGETQYF. J is TRBJ2-5 and V is TRBV6-5; D perhaps matches TRBD2 (6 bases). Germline-derived CDR1 and CDR2 are MNHEY and SVGAGI. V was cut by 7 bases and J by 5 bases, with 14 bases left in between. The CDR3 loop spans 13 amino acids.

A note on this clonotype: Possible read error: a much larger clone is one base away. The V gene is TRBV2, the J gene TRBJ2-7; 10 bases map to TRBD1. CDR3 length: 15 amino acids. J was trimmed by 6 bases and V by 6 bases; bases with no gene match: 11. The V gene's germline CDR1 is SNHLY and CDR2 FYNNEI. CDR3 sequence (DNA): TGTGCCAGCAGGAAGTACTCGACAGGGGGCTGCGAGCAGTACTTC. Its translation: CASRKYSTGGCEQYF.

This clonotype was detected many times. This chain joins TRBV7-2 and TRBJ2-1, with TRBD1 identical over 8 bases. The V gene end was trimmed by 4 bases and the J gene end by 3 bases; junction bases not matched to a gene: 5. This CDR3 is built from 15 residues. Looked up from germline, CDR1 is SGHTA and CDR2 is FQGNSA. The CDR3 reads CASSYDRGSYNEQFF. The CDR3 nucleotides read TGTGCCAGCAGCTACGACAGGGGAAGCTACAATGAGCAGTTCTTC.

In its sample, this clonotype was seen many times. The chain has TRBV5-1 and TRBJ2-3, with 7 bases aligning to TRBD1. V dropped 5 bases and J dropped 0; count of bases not matched to a gene: 3. The CDR3 is made up of 14 amino acids. The germline gives CDR1 SGHRS, CDR2 YFSETQ. The CDR3 region is CASRRDRSTDTQYF. The CDR3 coding sequence is TGCGCCAGCAGACGGGACAGAAGCACAGATACGCAGTATTTT.

A remark on this clonotype: Just one base apart from a much larger clone, this may be a read error. The V call is TRBV11-2, the J call TRBJ2-7; unclear D gene. Germline V lookup: CDR1 SGHAT, CDR2 FQNNGV. Trimming took 4 bases from V and 6 from J, leaving 16 bases between them. The CDR3 has 14 amino acids. The CDR3 nucleotides are TGTGCCAGCAGCTCTCCTCCCTTGGCGGTCGAGCAGTACTTC. Translation: CASSSPPLAVEQYF.

This clonotype was recorded many times. The chain joins TRBV20-1 to TRBJ2-7; a possible D gene is TRBD2 (6 bases). V lost 0 bases, J lost 2 bases, and 11 bases lay in between. The CDR3 length is 14 residues. Germline V lookup: CDR1 DFQATT, CDR2 SNEGSKA (reference sequence). The CDR3 here is CSAREVSGAYEQYF. DNA for the CDR3: TGCAGTGCTAGAGAGGTTAGCGGAGCCTACGAGCAGTACTTC.

Regarding this clonotype: One base away lies a much larger clone, so this may be a sequencing read error. The chain joins TRBV3-1 to TRBJ1-2; D unresolved. The CDR3 is 13 residues long. Germline lookup yields CDR1 LGHDT and CDR2 YNNKEL (reference sequence). The V end was cut by 4 bases, the J end by 8 bases, with 14 bases between. The CDR3 protein is CASSLGSGPGYTF. CDR3 coding DNA: TGTGCCAGCAGCCTAGGGAGTGGGCCGGGCTACACCTTC.